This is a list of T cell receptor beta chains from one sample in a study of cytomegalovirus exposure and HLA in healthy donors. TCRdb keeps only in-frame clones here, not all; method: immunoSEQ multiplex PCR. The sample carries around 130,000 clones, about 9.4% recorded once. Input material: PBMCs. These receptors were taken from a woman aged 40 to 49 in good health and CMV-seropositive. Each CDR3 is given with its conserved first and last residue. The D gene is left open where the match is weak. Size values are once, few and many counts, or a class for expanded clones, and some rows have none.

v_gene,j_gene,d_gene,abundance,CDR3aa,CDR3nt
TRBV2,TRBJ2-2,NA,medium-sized,CASSSVPGELFF,TGTGCCAGCAGTAGCGTCCCCGGGGAGCTGTTTTTT
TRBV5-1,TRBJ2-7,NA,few,CASSFSTPTYEQYF,TGCGCCAGCAGCTTCTCGACACCCACCTACGAGCAGTACTTC
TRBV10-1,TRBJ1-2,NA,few,CASSDQSGTTGGYTF,TGCGCCAGCAGTGACCAATCCGGGACTACGGGAGGCTACACCTTC
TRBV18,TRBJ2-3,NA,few,CASSPPNPLTDTQYF,TGTGCCAGCTCACCACCGAACCCCCTAACAGATACGCAGTATTTT
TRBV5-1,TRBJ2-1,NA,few,CASSQGTIRDNEQFF,TGCGCCAGCAGCCAGGGGACTATACGTGACAATGAGCAGTTCTTC
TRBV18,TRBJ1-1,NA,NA,CASSLGAGDTEAFF,TGTGCCAGCTCACTAGGCGCAGGGGACACTGAAGCTTTCTTT
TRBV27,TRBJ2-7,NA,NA,CASSLGRGEQYF,TGTGCCAGCAGTTTGGGAAGGGGCGAGCAGTACTTC
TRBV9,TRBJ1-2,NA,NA,CASSVVTDGYTF,TGTGCCAGCAGCGTAGTGACAGATGGCTACACCTTC
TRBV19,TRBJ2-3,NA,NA,CATQGWQGGDTQYF,TGTGCCACCCAAGGGTGGCAGGGGGGAGATACGCAGTATTTT
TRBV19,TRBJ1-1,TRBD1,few,CASRAGTGGRNTEAFF,TGTGCCAGTAGGGCGGGGACAGGGGGCAGGAACACTGAAGCTTTCTTT
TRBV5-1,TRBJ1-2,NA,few,CAGSSRGWGYTF,TGCGCCGGCAGCTCCAGGGGTTGGGGCTACACCTTC
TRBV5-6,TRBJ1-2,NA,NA,CASSSLGQRLPGYTF,TGTGCCAGCAGTTCTCTCGGACAGCGTCTTCCTGGCTACACCTTC
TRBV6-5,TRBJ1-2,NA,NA,CASSPLANYGYTF,TGTGCCAGCAGTCCCTTAGCTAACTATGGCTACACCTTC
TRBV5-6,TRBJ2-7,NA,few,CASSLGRVRGLISYEQYF,TGTGCCAGCAGCTTGGGCAGGGTTCGAGGCTTAATCTCCTACGAGCAGTACTTC
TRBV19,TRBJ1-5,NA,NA,CASRLLSDQPQHF,TGTGCCAGTAGGCTGCTTTCGGATCAGCCCCAGCATTTT
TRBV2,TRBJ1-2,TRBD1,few,CASSVGTGSGYTF,TGTGCCAGCAGTGTTGGGACAGGGTCCGGCTACACCTTC
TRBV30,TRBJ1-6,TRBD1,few,CAWTKGQVRYNSPLHF,TGTGCCTGGACCAAGGGACAGGTCCGTTATAATTCACCCCTCCACTTT
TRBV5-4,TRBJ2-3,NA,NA,CASSLQGSDTQYF,TGTGCCAGCAGCTTACAGGGTTCAGATACGCAGTATTTT
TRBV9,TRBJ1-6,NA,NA,CASSAGPRGSPLHF,TGTGCCAGCAGCGCAGGACCGCGGGGTTCACCCCTCCACTTT
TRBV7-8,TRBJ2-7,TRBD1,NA,CASSLEGTGLEQYF,TGTGCCAGCAGCTTAGAGGGGACAGGGTTAGAGCAGTACTTC
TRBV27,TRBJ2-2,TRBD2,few,CASSWAGGSTGELFF,TGTGCCAGCAGTTGGGCGGGGGGCTCCACCGGGGAGCTGTTTTTT
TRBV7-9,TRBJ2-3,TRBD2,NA,CASSSWTSGVGTDTQYF,TGTGCCAGCAGCTCCTGGACTAGCGGGGTGGGCACAGATACGCAGTATTTT